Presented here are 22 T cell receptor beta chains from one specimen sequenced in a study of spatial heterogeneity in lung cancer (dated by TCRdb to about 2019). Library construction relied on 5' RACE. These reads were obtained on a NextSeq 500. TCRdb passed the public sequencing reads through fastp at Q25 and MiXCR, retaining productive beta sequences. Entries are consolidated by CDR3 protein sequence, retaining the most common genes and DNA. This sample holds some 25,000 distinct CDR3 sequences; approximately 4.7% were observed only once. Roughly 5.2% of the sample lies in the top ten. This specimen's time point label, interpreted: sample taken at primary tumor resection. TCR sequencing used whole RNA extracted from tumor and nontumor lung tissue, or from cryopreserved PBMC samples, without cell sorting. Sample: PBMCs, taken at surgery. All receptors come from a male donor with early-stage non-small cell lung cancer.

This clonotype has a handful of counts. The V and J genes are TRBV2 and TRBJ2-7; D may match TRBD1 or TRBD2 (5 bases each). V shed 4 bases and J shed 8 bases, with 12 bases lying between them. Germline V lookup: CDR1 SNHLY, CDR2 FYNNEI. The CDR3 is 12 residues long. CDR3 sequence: CASSAEAGKQYF. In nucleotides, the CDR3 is TGTGCCAGCAGTGCGGAGGCAGGGAAGCAGTACTTC.

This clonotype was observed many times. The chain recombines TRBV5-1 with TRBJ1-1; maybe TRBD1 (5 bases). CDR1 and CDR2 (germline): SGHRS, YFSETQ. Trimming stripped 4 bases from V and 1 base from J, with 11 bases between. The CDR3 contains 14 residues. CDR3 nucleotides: TGCGCCAGCAGCCGACGAAGGGGGAACACTGAAGCTTTCTTT. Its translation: CASSRRRGNTEAFF.

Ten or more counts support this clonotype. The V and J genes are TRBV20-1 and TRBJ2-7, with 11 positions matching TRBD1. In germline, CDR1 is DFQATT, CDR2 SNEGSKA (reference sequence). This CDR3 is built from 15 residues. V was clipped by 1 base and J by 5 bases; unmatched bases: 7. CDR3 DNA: TGCAGTGCTAGAGGTGGACAGGGGGCGCGAAACGAGCAGTACTTC. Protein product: CSARGGQGARNEQYF.

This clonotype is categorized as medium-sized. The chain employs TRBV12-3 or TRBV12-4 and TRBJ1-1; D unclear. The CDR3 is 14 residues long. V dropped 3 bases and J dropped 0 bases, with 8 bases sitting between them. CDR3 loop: CASSLGGMNTEAFF. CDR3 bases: TGTGCCAGCAGTTTGGGAGGGATGAACACTGAAGCTTTCTTT.

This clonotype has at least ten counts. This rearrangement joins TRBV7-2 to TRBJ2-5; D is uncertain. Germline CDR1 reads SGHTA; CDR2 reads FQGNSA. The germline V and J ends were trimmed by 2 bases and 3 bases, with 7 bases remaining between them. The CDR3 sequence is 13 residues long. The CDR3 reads CASSLNLKETQYF. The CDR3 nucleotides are TGTGCCAGCAGCTTAAATCTGAAAGAGACCCAGTACTTC.

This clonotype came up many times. In nucleotides, the CDR3 is TGTGCCAGCAGCTTGGAAACTAGCGGGAGAAGTTGGCAAGAGACCCAGTACTTC. Its translation: CASSLETSGRSWQETQYF. V and J are TRBV13 and TRBJ2-5; TRBD2 matches 11 bases. The CDR3 totals 18 residues. Germline V gene lookup returns CDR1 PRHDT and CDR2 FYEKMQ (reference sequence). V was clipped by 3 bases and J by 2 bases; unmatched bases: 11.

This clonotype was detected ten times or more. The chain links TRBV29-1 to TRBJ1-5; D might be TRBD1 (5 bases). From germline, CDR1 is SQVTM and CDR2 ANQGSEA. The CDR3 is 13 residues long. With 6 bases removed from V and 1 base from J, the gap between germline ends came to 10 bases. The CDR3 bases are TGCAGCGTCTCCTGGGGGAGCAATCAGCCCCAGCATTTT. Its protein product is CSVSWGSNQPQHF. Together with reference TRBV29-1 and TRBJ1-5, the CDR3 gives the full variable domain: SAVISQKPSRDICQRGTSLTIQCQVDSQVTMMFWYRQQPGQSLTLIATANQGSEATYESGFVIDKFPISRPNLTFSTLTVSNMSPEDSSIYLCSVSWGSNQPQHFGDGTRLSIL.

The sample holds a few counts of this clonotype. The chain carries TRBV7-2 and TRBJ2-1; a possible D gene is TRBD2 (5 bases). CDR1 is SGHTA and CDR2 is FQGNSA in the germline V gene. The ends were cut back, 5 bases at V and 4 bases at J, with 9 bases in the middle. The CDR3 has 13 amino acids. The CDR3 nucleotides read TGTGCCAGCAGCCTATCGGGGTACAATGAGCAGTTCTTC. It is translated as CASSLSGYNEQFF.

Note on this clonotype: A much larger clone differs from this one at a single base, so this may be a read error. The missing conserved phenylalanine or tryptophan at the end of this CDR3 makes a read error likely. CDR3 region: CASSLGTRGTTDTQYV. The CDR3 DNA is TGTGCCAGCAGCTTAGGTACGCGGGGAACCACAGATACGCAGTATGTT. The genes are TRBV7-8 and TRBJ2-3, with TRBD2 as a possible D gene (6 bases). V was clipped by 1 base and J by 2 bases, with 13 bases between them. Germline assignment: CDR1 SGHVS and CDR2 FQNEAQ. CDR3 length equals 16 residues.

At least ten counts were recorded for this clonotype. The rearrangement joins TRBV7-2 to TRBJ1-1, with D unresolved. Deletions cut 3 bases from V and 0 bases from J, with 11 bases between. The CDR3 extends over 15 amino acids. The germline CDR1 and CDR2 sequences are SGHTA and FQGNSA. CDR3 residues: CASSFVGSLNTEAFF. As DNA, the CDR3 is TGTGCCAGCAGCTTTGTTGGATCCCTGAACACTGAAGCTTTCTTT.

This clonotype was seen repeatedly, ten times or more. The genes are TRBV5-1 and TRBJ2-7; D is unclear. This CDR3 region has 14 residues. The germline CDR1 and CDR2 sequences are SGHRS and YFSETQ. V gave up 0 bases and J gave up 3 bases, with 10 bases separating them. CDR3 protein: CASSLAGSDYEQYF. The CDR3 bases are TGCGCCAGCAGCTTGGCCGGGTCAGACTACGAGCAGTACTTC.

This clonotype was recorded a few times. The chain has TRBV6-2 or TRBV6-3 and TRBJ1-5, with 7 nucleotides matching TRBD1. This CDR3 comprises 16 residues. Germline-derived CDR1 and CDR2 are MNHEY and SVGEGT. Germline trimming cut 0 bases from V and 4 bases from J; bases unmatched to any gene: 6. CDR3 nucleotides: TGTGCCAGCAGTTACTCGGGACAGCCCACAAATCAGCCCCAGCATTTT. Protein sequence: CASSYSGQPTNQPQHF.

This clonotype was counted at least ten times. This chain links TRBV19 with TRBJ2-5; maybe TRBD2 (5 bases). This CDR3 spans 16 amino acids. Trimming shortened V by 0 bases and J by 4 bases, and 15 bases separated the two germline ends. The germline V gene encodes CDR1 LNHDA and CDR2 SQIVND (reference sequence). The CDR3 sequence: CASSIDKSAGRETQYF. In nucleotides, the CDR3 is TGTGCCAGTAGTATAGATAAAAGCGCGGGCAGAGAGACCCAGTACTTC. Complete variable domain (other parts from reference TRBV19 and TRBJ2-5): DGGITQSPKYLFRKEGQNVTLSCEQNLNHDAMYWYRQDPGQGLRLIYYSQIVNDFQKGDIAEGYSVSREKKESFPLTVTSAQKNPTAFYLCASSIDKSAGRETQYFGPGTRLLVL.

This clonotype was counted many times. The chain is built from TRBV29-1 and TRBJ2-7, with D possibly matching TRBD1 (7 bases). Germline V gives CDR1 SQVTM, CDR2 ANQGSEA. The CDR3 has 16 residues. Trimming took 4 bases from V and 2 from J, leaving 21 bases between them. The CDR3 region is CSVVGQSQGGTYEQYF. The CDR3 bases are TGCAGCGTTGTAGGCCAGTCCCAGGGGGGAACCTACGAGCAGTACTTC.

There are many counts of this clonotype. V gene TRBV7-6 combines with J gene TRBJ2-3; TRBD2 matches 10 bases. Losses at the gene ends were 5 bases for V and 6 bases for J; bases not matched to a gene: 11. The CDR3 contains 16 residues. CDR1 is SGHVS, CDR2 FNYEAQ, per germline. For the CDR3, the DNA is TGTGCCAGCAGCCAAGGGCTAGCGGGAGTTCGGGATACGCAGTATTTT. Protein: CASSQGLAGVRDTQYF.

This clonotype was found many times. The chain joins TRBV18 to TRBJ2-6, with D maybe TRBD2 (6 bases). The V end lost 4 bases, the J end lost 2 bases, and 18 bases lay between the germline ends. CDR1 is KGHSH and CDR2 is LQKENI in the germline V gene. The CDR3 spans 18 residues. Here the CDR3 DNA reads TGTGCCAGCTCACGGACGGGGCCCAGGGAGGCTGGGGCCAACGTCCTGACTTTC. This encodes CASSRTGPREAGANVLTF.

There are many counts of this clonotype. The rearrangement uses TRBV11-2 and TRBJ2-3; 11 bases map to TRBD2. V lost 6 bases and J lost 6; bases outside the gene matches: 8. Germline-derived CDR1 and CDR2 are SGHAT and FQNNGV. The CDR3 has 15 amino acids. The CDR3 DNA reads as TGTGCCAGCAGTAATAACCCTAGCGGGAGGGATACGCAGTATTTT. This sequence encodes CASSNNPSGRDTQYF.

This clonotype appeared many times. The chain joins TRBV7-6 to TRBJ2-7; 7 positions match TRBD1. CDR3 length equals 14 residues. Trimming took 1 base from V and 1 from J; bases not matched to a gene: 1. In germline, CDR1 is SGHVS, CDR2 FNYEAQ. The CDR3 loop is CASSLGTGSYEQYF. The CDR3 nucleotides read TGTGCCAGCAGCTTAGGGACAGGATCCTACGAGCAGTACTTC.

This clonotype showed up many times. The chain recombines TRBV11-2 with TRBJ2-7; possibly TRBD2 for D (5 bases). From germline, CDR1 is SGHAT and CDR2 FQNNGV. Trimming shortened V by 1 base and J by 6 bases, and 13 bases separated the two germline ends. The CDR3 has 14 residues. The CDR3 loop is CASSLGGVLVEQYF. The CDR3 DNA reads TGTGCCAGCAGCTTAGGGGGAGTGCTGGTCGAGCAGTACTTC.

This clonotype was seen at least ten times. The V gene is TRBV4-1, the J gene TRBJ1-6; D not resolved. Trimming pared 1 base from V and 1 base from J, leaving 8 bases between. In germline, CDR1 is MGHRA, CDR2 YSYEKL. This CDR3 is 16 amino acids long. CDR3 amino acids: CASSQVPDSYNSPLHF. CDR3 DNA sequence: TGCGCCAGCAGCCAAGTTCCTGATTCCTATAATTCACCCCTCCACTTT.

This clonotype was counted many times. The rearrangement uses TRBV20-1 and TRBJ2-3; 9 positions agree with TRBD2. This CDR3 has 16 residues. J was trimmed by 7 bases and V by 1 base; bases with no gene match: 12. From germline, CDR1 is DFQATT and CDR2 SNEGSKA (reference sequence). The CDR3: CSARAVGGGAVNTQYF. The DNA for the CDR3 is TGCAGTGCTAGAGCCGTTGGCGGGGGGGCCGTAAATACGCAGTATTTT.

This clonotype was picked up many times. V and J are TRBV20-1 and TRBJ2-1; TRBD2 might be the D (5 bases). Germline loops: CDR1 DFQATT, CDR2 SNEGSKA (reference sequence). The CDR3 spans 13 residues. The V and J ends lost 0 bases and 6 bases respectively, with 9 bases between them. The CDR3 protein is CSARDWGVNEQFF. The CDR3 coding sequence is TGCAGTGCTAGAGATTGGGGAGTCAATGAGCAGTTCTTC.